One and the same sample provided the 21 T cell receptor beta chains below, sequenced in a study of T cell repertoires in cytomegalovirus infection. TCRdb used MiXCR to reprocess the reads, holding one entry per CDR3 protein. The sample has 700,000 to 950,000 distinct CDR3 sequences; over 25% are singletons. Antigen specificity for these receptors is unknown. The source material was cultured CD8+ T cells from PBMCs, sampled from culture after CMV antigen stimulation. The receptors here all came from a human donor in good health (CMV status not recorded). Some clones in this sample may be carry-over from other donors' samples.

The chain links TRBV29-1 to TRBJ1-2; TRBD1 matches 9 bases. This CDR3 has 14 residues. V shed 3 bases and J 5 bases; nucleotides not matched to a gene: 7. CDR1 and CDR2 from the germline V gene are SQVTM and ANQGSEA. CDR3 nucleotide sequence: TGCAGCGTTGATTACCCGGACAGGGGTTATGGCTACACCTTC. It specifies CSVDYPDRGYGYTF.

The CDR3 DNA reads as TGTGCCAGCAGTCCCCACAGGGACTCCTACAATGAGCAGTTCTTC. Amino acid sequence: CASSPHRDSYNEQFF. The chain employs TRBV27 and TRBJ2-1; perhaps TRBD1 as D (6 bases). This CDR3 has 15 amino acids. Trimming removed 5 bases at V and 0 bases at J, with 11 bases between. CDR1 and CDR2 from the germline V gene are MNHEY and SMNVEV (reference sequence).

The rearrangement joins TRBV6-6 to TRBJ2-3; D remains ambiguous. Looked up from germline, CDR1 is MNHNY and CDR2 is SVGAGI (reference sequence). This CDR3 spans 14 amino acids. V shed 0 bases and J shed 2 bases, with 6 bases lying between them. This CDR3 reads CASSYSTFTDTQYF. CDR3 in DNA: TGTGCCAGCAGTTACTCGACCTTCACAGATACGCAGTATTTT.

This clonotype was seen a few times. The rearrangement uses TRBV5-4 and TRBJ2-2, with D possibly TRBD2 on 6 matching bases. CDR1 is SGHNT and CDR2 is YYREEE in the germline V gene (reference sequence). CDR3 length: 15 residues. With 2 bases removed from V and 5 bases from J, the gap between germline ends came to 13 bases. CDR3 residues: CASSLGTPMTGELFF. In DNA form, the CDR3 reads TGTGCCAGCAGCTTAGGGACTCCAATGACCGGGGAGCTGTTTTTT.

The genes are TRBV6-1 and TRBJ1-1; TRBD1 is a possible D gene (5 bases). Germline V lookup: CDR1 MNHNS, CDR2 SASEGT. This CDR3 region has 13 residues. Trimming pared 5 bases from V and 4 bases from J, leaving 11 bases between. The CDR3: CASSIRAGTEAFF. For the CDR3, the DNA is TGTGCCAGCAGTATCAGGGCTGGCACTGAAGCTTTCTTT.

The chain couples TRBV12-3 or TRBV12-4 to TRBJ2-7; D is unclear. This CDR3 region has 12 residues. V was trimmed by 1 base and J by 7 bases, leaving 8 bases between them. In DNA, the CDR3 is TGTGCCAGCAGTTTAGGTTTCTGGGAGCAGTACTTC. This translates into CASSLGFWEQYF.

The CDR3 protein is CATSDRPRGDRAYNEQFF. CDR3 nucleotide sequence: TGTGCCACCAGTGATCGGCCCCGGGGGGACAGGGCCTACAATGAGCAGTTCTTC. The chain links TRBV24-1 to TRBJ2-1, with 9 positions matching TRBD1. CDR1 and CDR2 from the germline V gene are KGHDR and SFDVKD. The CDR3 covers 18 residues. J was trimmed by 2 bases and V by 3 bases; bases with no gene match: 10.

This clonotype was observed a handful of times. V usage is TRBV27 and J usage is TRBJ2-2; no clear D. Looked up from germline, CDR1 is MNHEY and CDR2 is SMNVEV (reference sequence). Deletions cut 6 bases from V and 0 bases from J, with 5 bases between. The CDR3 totals 13 residues. The CDR3 sequence is CASRITNTGELFF. Written as DNA, the CDR3 is TGTGCCAGCAGAATAACGAACACCGGGGAGCTGTTTTTT.

This clonotype was counted between two and nine times. This sequence joins TRBV19 and TRBJ2-5; D call uncertain. The V and J ends lost 7 bases and 1 base respectively, with 4 bases between them. This CDR3 has 11 residues. CDR1 LNHDA and CDR2 SQIVND come from the germline V gene (reference sequence). The CDR3 protein is CASTLQETQYF. CDR3 bases: TGTGCCAGTACCCTCCAAGAGACCCAGTACTTC.

The V call is TRBV7-9, the J call TRBJ2-5; 9 bases match TRBD1. Germline-derived CDR1 and CDR2 are SEHNR and FQNEAQ (reference sequence). This CDR3 has 15 amino acids. Trimming took 3 bases from V and 4 from J; bases not matched to a gene: 6. This CDR3 is CASSFPGQGGETQYF. In DNA, the CDR3 is TGTGCCAGCAGCTTTCCGGGACAGGGAGGAGAGACCCAGTACTTC.

At least ten counts were recorded for this clonotype. The gene calls are TRBV7-2 and TRBJ2-3, with TRBD2 matching over 9 bases. Trimming cost V 5 bases and J 0 bases; bases outside gene matches: 9. The germline V gene encodes CDR1 SGHTA and CDR2 FQGNSA. CDR3 length: 17 residues. CDR3 sequence (DNA): TGTGCCAGCAGCGTTCAACCTAGCGGGGTCAGCACAGATACGCAGTATTTT. Translated, it gives CASSVQPSGVSTDTQYF.

The chain joins TRBV2 to TRBJ1-1; D gene ambiguous. The V end was cut by 7 bases, the J end by 4 bases, with 7 bases between. The CDR3 spans 11 residues. The germline CDR1 and CDR2 sequences are SNHLY and FYNNEI. In DNA, the CDR3 is TGTGCCAGCACCCTGGCCACTGAAGCTTTCTTT. Translation gives CASTLATEAFF.

CDR3 bases: TGTGCCAGCAGTTCGTCCGGTGCGGGCTCCTACAATGAGCAGTTCTTC. Translated, it gives CASSSSGAGSYNEQFF. The gene calls are TRBV6-2 or TRBV6-3 and TRBJ2-1; D possibly corresponds to TRBD2 (5 bases). CDR1 and CDR2 (germline): MNHEY, SVGEGT. The CDR3 has 16 residues. V lost 4 bases and J 0 bases, leaving 13 bases between the germline ends.

The chain recombines TRBV6-8 with TRBJ2-7; TRBD1 aligns across 7 bases. Germline lookup yields CDR1 MNHGY and CDR2 SAAAGT. The CDR3 is 13 residues long. After removal of 4 bases from V and 3 bases from J, the junction contained 3 bases not matched to a gene. The CDR3: CASSSRQGYEQYV. CDR3 sequence (DNA): TGTGCCAGCAGTTCCAGACAGGGCTACGAGCAGTACGTC.

In DNA form, the CDR3 reads TGTGCCAGCAGTTTCCCGTCGGCGGGGATTTACAATGAGCAGTTCTTC. Residues: CASSFPSAGIYNEQFF. The chain recombines TRBV12-3 or TRBV12-4 with TRBJ2-1, with D perhaps matching TRBD2 (6 bases). This CDR3 is 16 amino acids long. The ends were cut back, 3 bases at V and 4 bases at J, with 16 bases in the middle.

This clonotype was detected a few times. This chain links TRBV2 with TRBJ1-1; D gene uncertain. The CDR3 length is 15 residues. Trimming removed 3 bases at V and 4 bases at J, with 15 bases between. Per germline, CDR1 SNHLY and CDR2 FYNNEI. The CDR3 region has the DNA TGTGCCAGCAGTGACCCTGGAGGGATGGGCACTGAAGCTTTCTTT. Residues: CASSDPGGMGTEAFF.

The V and J genes are TRBV13 and TRBJ1-4, with TRBD1 matching 9 bases. CDR1 is PRHDT and CDR2 is FYEKMQ in the germline V gene (reference sequence). V dropped 5 bases and J dropped 5; count of bases not matched to a gene: 6. This CDR3 region has 15 residues. CDR3 loop: CASSASGTGNEKLFF. The DNA of the CDR3 is TGTGCCAGCAGCGCCAGCGGGACAGGGAATGAAAAACTGTTTTTT.

A note on this clonotype: A junction boundary mismatches the germline segment, possibly from a read error. This chain connects TRBV7-7 to TRBJ2-5, with D possibly matching TRBD1 (6 bases). The CDR3 runs to 15 residues. CDR1 is SSHAT and CDR2 is FNYEAQ in the germline V gene (reference sequence). The CDR3 loop is CASSFRDTRKETQYF. The CDR3 DNA is TGTGCTAGCAGCTTCCGGGACACCAGAAAAGAGACCCAGTACTTC. Variable domain in full (rest from reference TRBV7-7 and TRBJ2-5): GAGVSQSPRYKVTKRGQDVTLRCDPISSHATLYWYQQALGQGPEFLTYFNYEAQPDKSGLPSDRFSAERPEGSISTLTIQRTEQRDSAMYRCASSFRDTRKETQYFGPGTRLLVL.

This clonotype was seen a handful of times. The chain employs TRBV10-3 and TRBJ2-5, with D perhaps matching TRBD1 (5 bases). The V gene lost 8 bases and the J gene lost 1 base, with 14 bases spanning the gap. CDR3 length: 14 residues. Germline V gene lookup returns CDR1 ENHRY and CDR2 SYGVKD. For the CDR3, the DNA is TGTGCCATCCAGGGAATCGGAACCCAAGAGACCCAGTACTTC. Translating gives CAIQGIGTQETQYF.

The chain joins TRBV9 to TRBJ1-5; TRBD1 matches 12 bases. Germline CDR1 is SGDLS and CDR2 is YYNGEE. With 4 bases clipped from V and 4 bases from J, the junction kept 12 bases outside the gene matches. The CDR3 covers 18 residues. CDR3 nucleotide sequence: TGTGCCAGCAGCCTGGGGACAGGGGGCGAGGGGAGTAATCAGCCCCAGCATTTT. It is translated as CASSLGTGGEGSNQPQHF.

In this sample, this clonotype turned up many times. The chain combines TRBV7-9 with TRBJ2-3; D remains unclear. The CDR3 is 12 residues long. V lost 3 bases and J lost 6, with 7 bases in between. Germline-derived CDR1 and CDR2 are SEHNR and FQNEAQ (reference sequence). The CDR3 region is CASSLTPDTQYF. CDR3 nucleotide sequence: TGTGCCAGCAGCTTGACCCCCGATACGCAGTATTTT.